The 5 T cell receptor beta chains below come from one sample, sequenced in a study of shared clonotypes between healthy human individuals. Assay: immunoSEQ multiplex PCR; the TCRdb copy retains only in-frame clones and omits some. The repertoire holds 2 million or so clones, with 95% as singletons. Sequencing input: naive CD4+ T cells sorted from blood. Subset of the sample: CD45RA+ positively selected. The receptors were sampled from a man younger than 35 in good health.

The V call is TRBV6-1, the J call TRBJ1-1, with TRBD1 matching over 8 bases. The V segment lost 8 bases and the J segment 3 bases; nucleotides outside the gene matches: 8. Per the germline V gene, CDR1 is MNHNS and CDR2 is SASEGT. The CDR3 length is 14 residues. The CDR3 reads CASRTGGRDTEAFF. The CDR3 DNA is TGTGCCAGCCGAACAGGGGGGCGAGACACTGAAGCTTTCTTT.

This chain joins TRBV7-8 and TRBJ1-2, with no clear D. The V gene's germline CDR1 is SGHVS and CDR2 FQNEAQ. The V and J ends lost 5 bases and 5 bases respectively, with 15 bases between them. This CDR3 contains 14 residues. The CDR3 sequence: CASSPLEGHYGYTF. For the CDR3, the DNA is TGTGCCAGCAGCCCCCTAGAGGGCCATTATGGCTACACCTTC.

Remarks on this clone: The same CDR3 can be traced to other DNA sequences in this sample. The CDR3 reads CASSITGYGYTF. CDR3 DNA: TGTGCCAGTAGTATCACGGGCTATGGCTACACCTTC. The chain uses TRBV19 and TRBJ1-2; D is undetermined. This CDR3 is 12 amino acids long. V was trimmed by 3 bases and J by 4 bases, leaving 6 bases between them. Germline V lookup: CDR1 LNHDA, CDR2 SQIVND (reference sequence).

This clone is a singleton in its sample. V gene TRBV20-1 combines with J gene TRBJ2-1, with D possibly TRBD2 on 6 matching bases. CDR1 and CDR2 (germline): DFQATT, SNEGSKA (reference sequence). This CDR3 region has 11 residues. CDR3 residues: CRTGGSNEQFF. The CDR3 nucleotides read TGCAGGACTGGGGGGAGCAATGAGCAGTTCTTC.

Comments on this clone: The same CDR3 can be traced to other DNA sequences in this sample. The rearrangement links TRBV5-1 to TRBJ2-7; 8 bases agree with TRBD1. Germline lookup yields CDR1 SGHRS and CDR2 YFSETQ. Germline trimming cut 0 bases from V and 2 bases from J; bases unmatched to any gene: 4. The CDR3 totals 15 residues. The CDR3 reads CASSLGGQGTYEQYF. CDR3 nucleotide sequence: TGCGCCAGCAGCTTGGGTGGACAGGGAACCTACGAGCAGTACTTC. Full variable domain (remainder filled in from reference TRBV5-1 and TRBJ2-7): KAGVTQTPRYLIKTRGQQVTLSCSPISGHRSVSWYQQTPGQGLQFLFEYFSETQRNKGNFPGRFSGRQFSNSRSEMNVSTLELGDSALYLCASSLGGQGTYEQYFGPGTRLTVT.